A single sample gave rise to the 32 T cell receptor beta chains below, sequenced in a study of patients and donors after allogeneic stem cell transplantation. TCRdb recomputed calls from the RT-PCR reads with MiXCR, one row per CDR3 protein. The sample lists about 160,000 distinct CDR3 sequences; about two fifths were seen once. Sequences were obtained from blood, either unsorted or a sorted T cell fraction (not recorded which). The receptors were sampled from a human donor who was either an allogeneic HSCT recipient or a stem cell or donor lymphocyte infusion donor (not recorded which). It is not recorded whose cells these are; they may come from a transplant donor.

The CDR3 here is CASSLTLDSPLHF. The CDR3 bases are TGTGCCAGCAGCCTTACGTTAGATTCACCCCTCCACTTT. V gene TRBV28 combines with J gene TRBJ1-6; D uncertain. The germline V and J ends were trimmed by 6 bases and 8 bases, with 11 bases remaining between them. Germline lookup yields CDR1 MDHEN and CDR2 SYDVKM. This CDR3 spans 13 amino acids.

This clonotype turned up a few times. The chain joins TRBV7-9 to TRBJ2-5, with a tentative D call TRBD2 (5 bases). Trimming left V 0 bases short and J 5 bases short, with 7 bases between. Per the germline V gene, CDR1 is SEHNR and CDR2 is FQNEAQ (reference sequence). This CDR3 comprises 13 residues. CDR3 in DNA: TGTGCCAGCAGCTTAGCCGGGATGGAGACCCAGTACTTC. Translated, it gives CASSLAGMETQYF.

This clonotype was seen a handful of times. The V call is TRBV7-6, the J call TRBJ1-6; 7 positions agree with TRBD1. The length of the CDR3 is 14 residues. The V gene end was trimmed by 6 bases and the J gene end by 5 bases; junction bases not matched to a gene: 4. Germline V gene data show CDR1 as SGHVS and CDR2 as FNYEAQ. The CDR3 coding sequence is TGTGCCAGCAGTCATGACAGGGATAATTCACCCCTCCACTTT. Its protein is CASSHDRDNSPLHF. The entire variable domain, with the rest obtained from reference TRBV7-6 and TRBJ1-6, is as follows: GAGVSQSPRYKVTKRGQDVALRCDPISGHVSLYWYRQALGQGPEFLTYFNYEAQQDKSGLPNDRFSAERPEGSISTLTIQRTEQRDSAMYRCASSHDRDNSPLHFGNGTRLTVT.

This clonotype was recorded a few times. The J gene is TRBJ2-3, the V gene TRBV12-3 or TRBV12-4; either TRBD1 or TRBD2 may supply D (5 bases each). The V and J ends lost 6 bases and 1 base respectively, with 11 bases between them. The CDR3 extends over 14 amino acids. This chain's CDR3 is CASRRGSGTDTQYF. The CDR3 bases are TGTGCCAGCAGAAGGGGTAGCGGCACAGATACGCAGTATTTT.

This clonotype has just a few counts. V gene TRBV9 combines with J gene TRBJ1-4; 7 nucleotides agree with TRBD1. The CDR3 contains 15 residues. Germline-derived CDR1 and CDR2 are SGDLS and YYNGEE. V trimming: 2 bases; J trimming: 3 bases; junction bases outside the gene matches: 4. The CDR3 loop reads CASSVGTDANEKLFF. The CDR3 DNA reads TGTGCCAGCAGCGTCGGGACAGACGCTAATGAAAAACTGTTTTTT.

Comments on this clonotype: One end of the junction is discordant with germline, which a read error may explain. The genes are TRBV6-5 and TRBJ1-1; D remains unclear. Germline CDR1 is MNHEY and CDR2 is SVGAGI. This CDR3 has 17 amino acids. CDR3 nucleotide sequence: TGTGCCAGCAGTCAAACCAACTTACTGCTAGTGAACCCTGAAGCTTTCTTT. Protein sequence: CASSQTNLLLVNPEAFF.

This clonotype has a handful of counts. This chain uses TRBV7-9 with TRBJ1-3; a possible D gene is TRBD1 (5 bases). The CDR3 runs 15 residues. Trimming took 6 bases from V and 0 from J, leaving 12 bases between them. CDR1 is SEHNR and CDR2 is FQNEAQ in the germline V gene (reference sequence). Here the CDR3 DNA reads TGTGCCAGCAGACTCCAGACAGACTCTGGAAACACCATATATTTT. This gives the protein CASRLQTDSGNTIYF.

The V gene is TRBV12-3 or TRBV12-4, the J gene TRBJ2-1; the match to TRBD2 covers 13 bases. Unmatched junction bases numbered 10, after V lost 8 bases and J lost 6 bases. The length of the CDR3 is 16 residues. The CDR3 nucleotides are TGTGCCAGCTGCCGACTAGCGGGGGGTGGTGGCAATGAGCAGTTCTTC. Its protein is CASCRLAGGGGNEQFF.

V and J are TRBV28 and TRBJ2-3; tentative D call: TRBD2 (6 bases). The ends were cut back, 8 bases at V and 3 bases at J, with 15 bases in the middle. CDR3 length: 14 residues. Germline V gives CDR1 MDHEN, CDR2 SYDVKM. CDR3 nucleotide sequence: TGTGCCAGCTGGGGGGAGCGGTCAACAGATACGCAGTATTTT. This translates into CASWGERSTDTQYF.

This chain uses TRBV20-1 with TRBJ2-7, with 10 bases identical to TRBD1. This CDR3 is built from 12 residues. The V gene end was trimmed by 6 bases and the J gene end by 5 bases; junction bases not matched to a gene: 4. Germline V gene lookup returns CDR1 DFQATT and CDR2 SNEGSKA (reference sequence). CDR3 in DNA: TGCAGTGCGATCGACAGGGGGCACGAGCAGTACTTC. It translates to CSAIDRGHEQYF.

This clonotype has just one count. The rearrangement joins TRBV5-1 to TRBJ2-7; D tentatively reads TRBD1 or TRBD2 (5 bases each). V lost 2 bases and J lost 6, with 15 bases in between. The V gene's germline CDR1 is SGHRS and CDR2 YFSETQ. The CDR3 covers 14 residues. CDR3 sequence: CASSFGALTSEQYF. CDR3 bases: TGCGCCAGCAGCTTCGGGGCCCTAACAAGCGAGCAGTACTTC.

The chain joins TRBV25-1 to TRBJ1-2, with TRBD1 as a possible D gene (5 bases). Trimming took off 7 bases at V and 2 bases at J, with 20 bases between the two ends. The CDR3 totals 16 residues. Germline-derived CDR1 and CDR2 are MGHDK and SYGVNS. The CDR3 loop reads CASIGDSVAGNYGYTF. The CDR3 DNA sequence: TGTGCCAGCATAGGAGATTCCGTGGCAGGGAACTATGGCTACACCTTC.

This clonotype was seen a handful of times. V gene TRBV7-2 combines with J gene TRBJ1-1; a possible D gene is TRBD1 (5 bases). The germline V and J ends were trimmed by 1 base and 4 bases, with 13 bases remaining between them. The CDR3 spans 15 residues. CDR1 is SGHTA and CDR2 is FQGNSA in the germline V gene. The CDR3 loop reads CASSLGPGTGTEAFF. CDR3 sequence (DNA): TGTGCCAGCAGCTTAGGACCGGGGACCGGCACTGAAGCTTTCTTT.

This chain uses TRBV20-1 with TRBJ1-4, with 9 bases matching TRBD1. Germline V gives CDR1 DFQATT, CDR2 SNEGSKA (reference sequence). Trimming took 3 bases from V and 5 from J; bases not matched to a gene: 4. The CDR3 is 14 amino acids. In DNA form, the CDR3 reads TGCAGTGCTAGTTCGGGGACAGGGAATGAAAAACTGTTTTTT. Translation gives CSASSGTGNEKLFF.

The CDR3 DNA reads TGTGCCAGCAGCCTTGACAGGGGGCGAGATACGCAGTATTTT. Protein: CASSLDRGRDTQYF. The chain combines TRBV12-3 or TRBV12-4 with TRBJ2-3; 10 bases match TRBD1. The length of the CDR3 is 14 residues. The trim removed 6 bases at V and 5 bases at J, leaving 5 bases unmatched.

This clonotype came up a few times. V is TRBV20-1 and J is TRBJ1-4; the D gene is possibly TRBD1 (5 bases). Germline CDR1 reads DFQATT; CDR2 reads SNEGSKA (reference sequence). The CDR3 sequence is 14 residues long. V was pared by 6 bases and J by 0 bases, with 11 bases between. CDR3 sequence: CSATRDATNEKLFF. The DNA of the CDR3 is TGCAGTGCAACCAGGGACGCAACTAATGAAAAACTGTTTTTT.

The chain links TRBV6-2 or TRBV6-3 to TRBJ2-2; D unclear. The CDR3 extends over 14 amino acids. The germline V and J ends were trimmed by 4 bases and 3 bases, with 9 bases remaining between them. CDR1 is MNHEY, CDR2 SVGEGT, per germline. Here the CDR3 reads CASSSSLDTGELFF. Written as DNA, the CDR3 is TGTGCCAGCAGTTCCTCCCTAGACACCGGGGAGCTGTTTTTT.

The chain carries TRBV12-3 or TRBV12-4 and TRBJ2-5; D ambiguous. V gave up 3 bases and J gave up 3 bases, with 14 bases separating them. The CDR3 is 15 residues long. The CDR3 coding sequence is TGTGCCAGCAGTTTCGAATTGGCAGGAAAAGAGACCCAGTACTTC. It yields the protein CASSFELAGKETQYF.

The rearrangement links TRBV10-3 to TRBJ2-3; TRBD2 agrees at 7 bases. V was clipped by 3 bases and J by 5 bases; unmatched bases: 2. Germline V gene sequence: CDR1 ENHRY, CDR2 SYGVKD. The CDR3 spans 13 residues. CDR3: CAISEAGQDTQYF. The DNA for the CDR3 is TGTGCCATCAGTGAAGCGGGGCAAGATACGCAGTATTTT.

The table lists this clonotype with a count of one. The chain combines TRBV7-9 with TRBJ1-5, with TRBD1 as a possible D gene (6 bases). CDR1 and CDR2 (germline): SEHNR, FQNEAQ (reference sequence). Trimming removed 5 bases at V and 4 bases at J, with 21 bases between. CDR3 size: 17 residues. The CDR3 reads CASSPRDGQRVNQPQHF. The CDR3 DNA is TGTGCCAGCAGCCCCAGGGACGGACAGAGAGTTAATCAGCCCCAGCATTTT.

For the CDR3, the DNA is TGTGCCAGCAGCGAGAGCGGCGGGAGGGGAACCTCCTACGAGCAGTACTTC. Protein: CASSESGGRGTSYEQYF. The chain carries TRBV9 and TRBJ2-7; 9 bases fit TRBD2. The CDR3 has 17 amino acids. V lost 3 bases, J lost 0 bases, and 10 bases stayed unmatched. In germline, CDR1 is SGDLS, CDR2 YYNGEE.

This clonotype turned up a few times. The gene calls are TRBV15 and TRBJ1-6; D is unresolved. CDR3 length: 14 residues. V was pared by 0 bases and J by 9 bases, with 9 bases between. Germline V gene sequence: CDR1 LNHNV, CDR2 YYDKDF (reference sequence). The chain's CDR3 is CATSRESASSPLHF. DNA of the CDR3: TGTGCCACCAGCAGAGAGTCGGCTAGTTCACCCCTCCACTTT. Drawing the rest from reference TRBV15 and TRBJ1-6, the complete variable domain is DAMVIQNPRYQVTQFGKPVTLSCSQTLNHNVMYWYQQKSSQAPKLLFHYYDKDFNNEADTPDNFQSRRPNTSFCFLDIRSPGLGDTAMYLCATSRESASSPLHFGNGTRLTVT.

Here the CDR3 reads CASSLEVTEAFF. CDR3 nucleotides: TGTGCCAGCAGTTTAGAGGTCACTGAAGCTTTCTTT. The rearrangement joins TRBV28 to TRBJ1-1; D not resolved. The germline CDR1 and CDR2 sequences are MDHEN and SYDVKM. Trimming removed 2 bases at V and 4 bases at J, with 5 bases between. The CDR3 is 12 residues long.

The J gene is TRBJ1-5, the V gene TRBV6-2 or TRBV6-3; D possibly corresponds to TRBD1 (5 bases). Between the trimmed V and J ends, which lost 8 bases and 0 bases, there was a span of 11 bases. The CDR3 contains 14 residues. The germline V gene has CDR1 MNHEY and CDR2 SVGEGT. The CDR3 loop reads CASQEDNSNQPQHF. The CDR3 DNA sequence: TGTGCCAGCCAGGAGGACAATAGCAATCAGCCCCAGCATTTT.

The CDR3 DNA reads TGCGCCAGCAGCCAGAAAGCGGCCAGTGGTTCTGGCTACACCTTC. It yields the protein CASSQKAASGSGYTF. The chain uses TRBV4-3 and TRBJ1-2, with unresolved D. Per germline, CDR1 LGHNA and CDR2 YSLEER. This CDR3 region has 15 residues. Trimming pared 3 bases from V and 7 bases from J, leaving 18 bases between.

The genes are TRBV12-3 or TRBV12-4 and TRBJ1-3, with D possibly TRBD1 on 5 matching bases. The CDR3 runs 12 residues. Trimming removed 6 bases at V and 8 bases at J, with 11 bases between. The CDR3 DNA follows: TGTGCCAGCAGCCCCGGACAAGACACCATATATTTT. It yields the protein CASSPGQDTIYF.

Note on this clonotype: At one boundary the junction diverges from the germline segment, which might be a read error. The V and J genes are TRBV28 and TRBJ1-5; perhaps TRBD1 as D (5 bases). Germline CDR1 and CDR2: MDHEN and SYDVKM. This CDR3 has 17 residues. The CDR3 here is CASSLWRGAEGSQPQHF. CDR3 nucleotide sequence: TGTGCCAGCAGTCTATGGAGGGGAGCCGAGGGGAGTCAGCCCCAGCATTTT.

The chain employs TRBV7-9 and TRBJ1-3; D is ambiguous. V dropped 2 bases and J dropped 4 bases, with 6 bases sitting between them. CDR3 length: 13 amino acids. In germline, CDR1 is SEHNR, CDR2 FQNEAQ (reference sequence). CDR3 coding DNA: TGTGCCAGCAGCTTACCGAGCGGAAACACCATATATTTT. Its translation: CASSLPSGNTIYF.

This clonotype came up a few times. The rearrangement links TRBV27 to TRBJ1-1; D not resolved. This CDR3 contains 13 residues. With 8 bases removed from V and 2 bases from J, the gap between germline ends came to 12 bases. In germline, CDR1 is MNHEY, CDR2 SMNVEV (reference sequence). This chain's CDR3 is CASRLGRNTEAFF. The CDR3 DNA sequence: TGTGCCAGCCGCCTAGGGCGTAACACTGAAGCTTTCTTT.

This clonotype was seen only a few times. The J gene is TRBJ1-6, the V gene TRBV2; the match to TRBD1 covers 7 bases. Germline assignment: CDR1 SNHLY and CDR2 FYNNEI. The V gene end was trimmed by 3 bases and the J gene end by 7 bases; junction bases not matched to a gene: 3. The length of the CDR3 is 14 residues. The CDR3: CASSEGQLNSPLHF. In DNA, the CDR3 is TGTGCCAGCAGTGAGGGACAGCTCAATTCACCCCTCCACTTT.

The CDR3 here is CASSVASRGSYNEQFF. The CDR3 coding sequence is TGTGCCAGCAGCGTAGCGTCGCGGGGGAGTTACAATGAGCAGTTCTTC. This chain connects TRBV9 to TRBJ2-1, with 7 bases aligning to TRBD2. CDR3 length: 16 residues. The J segment lost 4 bases and the V segment lost 0 bases, leaving 7 bases of the junction unmatched. Germline-derived CDR1 and CDR2 are SGDLS and YYNGEE. Full variable domain (outside the CDR3, taken from reference TRBV9 and TRBJ2-1): DSGVTQTPKHLITATGQRVTLRCSPRSGDLSVYWYQQSLDQGLQFLIQYYNGEERAKGNILERFSAQQFPDLHSELNLSSLELGDSALYFCASSVASRGSYNEQFFGPGTRLTVL.

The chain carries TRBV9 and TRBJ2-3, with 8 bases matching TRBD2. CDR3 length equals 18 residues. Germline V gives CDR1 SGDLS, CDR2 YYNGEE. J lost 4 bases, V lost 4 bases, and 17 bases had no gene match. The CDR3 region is CASSSMRGASFPPDTQYF. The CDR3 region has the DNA TGTGCCAGCAGCTCGATGCGGGGGGCGTCTTTTCCCCCAGATACGCAGTATTTT.